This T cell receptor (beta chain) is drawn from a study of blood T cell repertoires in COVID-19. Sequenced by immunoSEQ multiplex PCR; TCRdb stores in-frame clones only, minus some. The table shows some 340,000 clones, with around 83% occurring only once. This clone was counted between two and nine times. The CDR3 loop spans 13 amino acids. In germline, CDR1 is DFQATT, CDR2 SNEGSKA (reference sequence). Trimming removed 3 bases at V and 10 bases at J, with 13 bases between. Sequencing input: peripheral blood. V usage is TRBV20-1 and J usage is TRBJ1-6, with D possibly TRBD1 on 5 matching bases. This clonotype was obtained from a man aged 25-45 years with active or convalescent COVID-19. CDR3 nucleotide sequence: TGCAGTGCTAGTGGGGGGGGGAGGTCACCCCTCCACTTT. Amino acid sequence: CSASGGGRSPLHF.